The source of this TCR beta chain is a study of T cell changes during pregnancy in multiple sclerosis. The V end was cut by 10 bases, the J end by 0 bases, with 11 bases between. Germline V CDR1 and CDR2: LNHDA, SQIVND (reference sequence). There are 13 residues in the CDR3. Produced via immunoSEQ multiplex PCR; TCRdb's table is partial and in-frame only. This sample carries some 80,000 clones, 90% to 95% of them seen once, and the ten largest clones take 0.85% to 1.2%. The J gene is TRBJ2-3, the V gene TRBV19; no clear D gene. The material was peripheral blood, obtained in the second trimester of pregnancy. This clonotype originated in a female donor with multiple sclerosis, enrolled in a pregnancy study. The CDR3 reads CATTVSSTDTQYF. The DNA of the CDR3 is TGTGCCACCACAGTTTCTAGCACAGATACGCAGTATTTT.